Listed below are T cell receptor beta chains from one sample, sequenced in a study of cytomegalovirus exposure and HLA in healthy donors. Sequencing was performed with immunoSEQ multiplex PCR; in TCRdb, only in-frame clones are kept and a portion is missing. Of around 140,000 clones detected, 60% to 80% appear once; the ten largest clones hold around 1.5%. What was sequenced was PBMCs. The source of these receptors is a female donor in good health and CMV-seronegative. Both conserved end residues are trimmed from each CDR3. The order of the fields is V gene, CDR3 protein.

TRBV19 ASSMGRTGSHYGYT
TRBV5-5 ASSLESGTTEAF
TRBV28 ASSLTGGSYEQY
TRBV6-1 ASSELAGRGQPQH
TRBV29-1 SVVIQGFSYEQY
TRBV13 ASSPGDGRWGYT
TRBV2 ASSTSEGGVSETQY
TRBV18 ASSLGTGNSPLH
TRBV27 ATEGGDTQY
TRBV7-8 ASSLLTLRGPGNTIY
TRBV11-2 ASSLRTSGGDIQY
TRBV9 ASSPSGSFGNYNEQF
TRBV5-1 ASTVRTGELF
TRBV9 ASSRNDRALVSYEQY
TRBV7-2 ASSLFGGTNTEAF
TRBV27 ASSLRGYEQY